The 27 T cell receptor beta chains below all came from one sample that was sequenced in a study of post-analysis software for immune sequencing data. Broader study findings: TRBV5-6, TRBV5-1 and TRBV20-1 were among about 5 TRBV segments more frequent in patients than controls.

Every TCR beta cDNA library bore unique molecular identifiers. One entry per CDR3 protein results from TCRdb running MiXCR on the PCR reads. The sample lists roughly 400,000 distinct CDR3 sequences, 39% seen once, with approximately 7.1% in the top ten. These receptors' targets are unknown. The sample was blood. The source of these receptors is a girl aged 2 to 10 with multiple sclerosis.

The CDR3 nucleotides are TGTGCCAGCACGGGGGGGGCTCGGAATGAGCAGTTCTTC. Its protein is CASTGGARNEQFF. J is TRBJ2-1 and V is TRBV11-2; 8 bases fit TRBD2. This CDR3 comprises 13 residues. The germline V gene has CDR1 SGHAT and CDR2 FQNNGV. Trimming at V came to 7 bases and at J to 7 bases, leaving 6 bases not matched to a gene.

This sequence joins TRBV15 and TRBJ2-1; perhaps TRBD1 as D (5 bases). This CDR3 spans 16 amino acids. V was cut by 2 bases and J by 8 bases, with 19 bases left in between. Germline values: CDR1 LNHNV, CDR2 YYDKDF (reference sequence). The CDR3 loop reads CATSRSVRALLDEQFF. As DNA, the CDR3 is TGTGCCACCAGCAGAAGCGTCAGGGCCCTTTTGGATGAGCAGTTCTTC.

The chain links TRBV11-2 to TRBJ2-7; 9 positions match TRBD1. The last part of the DNA fits TRBJ2-5 better; the J call may be wrong. CDR3 length equals 14 residues. Germline CDR1 is SGHAT and CDR2 is FQNNGV. The CDR3 coding sequence is TGTGCCAGCAGCTGGGACAGGGATAGAGAGACCCAGTACTTC. Its translation: CASSWDRDRETQYF.

This clonotype came up a few times. The chain carries TRBV12-3 or TRBV12-4 and TRBJ2-5; 7 bases are a match to TRBD1. V lost 6 bases and J lost 2; bases outside the gene matches: 9. CDR3 length: 15 residues. The CDR3 DNA follows: TGTGCCAGCAGACGACAGGGTAGGCAACAAGAGACCCAGTACTTC. It specifies CASRRQGRQQETQYF.

The chain has TRBV6-6 and TRBJ2-5; no definite D call. CDR3 length: 13 amino acids. The V and J ends lost 2 bases and 4 bases respectively, with 8 bases between them. Germline V gene data show CDR1 as MNHNY and CDR2 as SVGAGI (reference sequence). As DNA, the CDR3 is TGTGCCAGCAGTTACGGGGTAATAGAGACCCAGTACTTC. This codes for CASSYGVIETQYF.

This chain joins TRBV20-1 and TRBJ2-7; no definite D call. The germline V gene encodes CDR1 DFQATT and CDR2 SNEGSKA (reference sequence). V shed 1 base and J shed 3 bases, with 10 bases lying between them. The CDR3 sequence is 13 residues long. Here the CDR3 reads CSARAEGDYEQYF. CDR3 bases: TGCAGTGCTAGAGCGGAAGGCGACTACGAGCAGTACTTC.

The rearrangement uses TRBV4-2 and TRBJ2-7; the D gene could be TRBD1 or TRBD2 (6 bases each). Trimming cost V 1 base and J 2 bases, with 12 bases left between them. Looked up from germline, CDR1 is LGHNA and CDR2 is YNFKEQ. The CDR3 covers 15 residues. The CDR3 here is CASSQGRGAPYEQYF. CDR3 coding DNA: TGTGCCAGCAGCCAAGGAAGGGGGGCCCCCTACGAGCAGTACTTC.

This clonotype was counted ten times or more. V is TRBV6-6 and J is TRBJ2-4, with 7 bases lining up with TRBD2. With V trimmed by 4 bases and J by 0 bases, 0 bases remained unmatched. The germline V gene has CDR1 MNHNY and CDR2 SVGAGI (reference sequence). This CDR3 comprises 14 residues. The CDR3 here is CASSLAGAKNIQYF. The DNA of the CDR3 is TGTGCCAGCAGTTTAGCGGGAGCCAAAAACATTCAGTACTTC.

This clonotype was observed once. This CDR3 reads CSASPRVSTDTQYF. CDR3 DNA sequence: TGCAGTGCTAGTCCCAGGGTTAGCACAGATACGCAGTATTTT. The J gene is TRBJ2-3, the V gene TRBV20-1, with D maybe TRBD1 (5 bases). The CDR3 sequence is 14 residues long. CDR1 and CDR2 (germline): DFQATT, SNEGSKA (reference sequence). Trimming left V 3 bases short and J 0 bases short, with 10 bases between.

This clonotype was observed a handful of times. V gene TRBV29-1 combines with J gene TRBJ1-1; D is uncertain. Trimming pared 6 bases from V and 1 base from J, leaving 9 bases between. The germline V gene encodes CDR1 SQVTM and CDR2 ANQGSEA. The CDR3 extends over 12 amino acids. CDR3 bases: TGCAGCGTCTGGGGAGGGAACACTGAAGCTTTCTTT. The encoded protein is CSVWGGNTEAFF.

The rearrangement uses TRBV20-1 and TRBJ1-2, with 10 bases identical to TRBD1. Trimming cost V 3 bases and J 3 bases; bases outside gene matches: 4. This CDR3 contains 14 residues. Germline CDR1 is DFQATT and CDR2 is SNEGSKA (reference sequence). For the CDR3, the DNA is TGCAGTGCTAGGATGGACAGGGGGTACTATGGCTACACCTTC. It translates to CSARMDRGYYGYTF.

This chain links TRBV28 with TRBJ2-4, with a tentative D call TRBD1 (6 bases). The CDR3 length is 11 residues. Germline V lookup: CDR1 MDHEN, CDR2 SYDVKM. The CDR3 DNA reads as TGTGCAGGGGGAGCCAAAAACATTCAGTACTTC. Amino acids: CAGGAKNIQYF.

The chain is built from TRBV28 and TRBJ2-7; D is perhaps TRBD1 (6 bases). V was shortened by 10 bases and J by 2 bases, with 15 bases between the two germline ends. The germline V gene encodes CDR1 MDHEN and CDR2 SYDVKM. This CDR3 comprises 13 residues. The CDR3 region has the DNA TGTGCCACCCAAGGGACACCCACCTACGAGCAGTACTTC. Translation: CATQGTPTYEQYF.

This clonotype was counted between two and nine times. The rearrangement links TRBV7-2 to TRBJ2-3; TRBD2 might be the D (5 bases). Trimming removed 3 bases at V and 4 bases at J, with 8 bases between. Germline-derived CDR1 and CDR2 are SGHTA and FQGNSA. The CDR3 runs to 13 residues. CDR3 sequence: CASSFGVPDTQYF. In DNA form, the CDR3 reads TGTGCCAGCAGCTTCGGGGTCCCAGATACGCAGTATTTT.

The sample holds one count of this clonotype. The germline gene is not matched at one end of the junction; a read error may be the cause. The chain employs TRBV24-1 and TRBJ1-4; D remains unclear. The CDR3 has 15 amino acids. Germline assignment: CDR1 KGHDR and CDR2 SFDVKD. The chain's CDR3 is CATSESTATYEKLFF. The CDR3 region has the DNA TGTGCCACCAGCGAATCGACGGCAACTTATGAAAAACTGTTTTTT.

This chain links TRBV12-3 or TRBV12-4 with TRBJ2-3; 7 bases agree with TRBD2. The V and J ends lost 3 bases and 6 bases, in that order; junction bases with no gene match: 9. This CDR3 is built from 15 residues. CDR3 region: CASSLRRESSDTQYF. CDR3 nucleotides: TGTGCCAGCAGTTTGCGGCGGGAGTCATCGGATACGCAGTATTTT.

The V and J genes are TRBV9 and TRBJ2-7; TRBD1 matches 9 bases. The ends lost 3 bases at V and 3 bases at J; junction bases unmatched: 7. This CDR3 has 15 residues. Germline CDR1 SGDLS, CDR2 YYNGEE. The CDR3 coding sequence is TGTGCCAGCAGCGAGGGGACAGGGAACTTCTACGAGCAGTACTTC. Protein: CASSEGTGNFYEQYF.

The chain combines TRBV20-1 with TRBJ2-1; D is unresolved. Germline loops: CDR1 DFQATT, CDR2 SNEGSKA (reference sequence). Between the trimmed V and J ends, which lost 6 bases and 10 bases, there was a span of 13 bases. CDR3 size: 11 residues. The CDR3 DNA reads as TGCAGTGCCTGGTCTACATTAGAGCAGTTCTTC. Protein: CSAWSTLEQFF.

V and J are TRBV12-3 or TRBV12-4 and TRBJ2-1; 10 bases align to TRBD2. The trim removed 5 bases at V and 2 bases at J, leaving 3 bases unmatched. The CDR3 sequence is 15 residues long. CDR3 sequence (DNA): TGTGCCAGCAGTAACAGCGGGGGGGCCTACAATGAGCAGTTCTTC. Encoded protein: CASSNSGGAYNEQFF.

The chain carries TRBV6-1 and TRBJ2-7; D remains ambiguous. This CDR3 comprises 14 residues. Germline assignment: CDR1 MNHNS and CDR2 SASEGT. The V gene lost 1 base and the J gene lost 2 bases, with 9 bases spanning the gap. CDR3 nucleotide sequence: TGTGCCAGCAGTGAAGATTTAGTTACCTACGAGCAGTACTTC. This encodes CASSEDLVTYEQYF.

This chain links TRBV25-1 with TRBJ2-1, with 9 nucleotides matching TRBD1. V lost 0 bases and J lost 2; bases outside the gene matches: 8. CDR1 and CDR2 (germline): MGHDK, SYGVNS. The CDR3 runs to 18 residues. The CDR3: CASSEYIVTGGPYNEQFF. CDR3 nucleotide sequence: TGTGCCAGCAGTGAATATATTGTTACAGGGGGCCCCTACAATGAGCAGTTCTTC.

DNA for the CDR3: TGCTCAACAAAAGGCGGGGGCCAAGAGACCCAGTACTTC. It translates to CSTKGGGQETQYF. The genes are TRBV29-1 and TRBJ2-5; 7 bases agree with TRBD2. Germline V gene lookup returns CDR1 SQVTM and CDR2 ANQGSEA. The CDR3 covers 13 residues.

In nucleotides, the CDR3 is TGTGCCAGCAGCTATACAACAGGGGTCACTAACTATGGCTACACCTTC. Its protein is CASSYTTGVTNYGYTF. This chain links TRBV5-6 with TRBJ1-2; 7 bases map to TRBD1. Germline V CDR1 and CDR2: SGHDT, YYEEEE. V was clipped by 3 bases and J by 0 bases; unmatched bases: 8. There are 16 residues in the CDR3.

In its sample, this clonotype was seen a few times. The genes are TRBV6-5 and TRBJ2-5; D is undetermined. In germline, CDR1 is MNHEY, CDR2 SVGAGI. The ends were cut back, 2 bases at V and 3 bases at J, with 10 bases in the middle. This CDR3 comprises 14 residues. The CDR3 region has the DNA TGTGCCAGCAGTTACGGACGTCTAGAAGAGACCCAGTACTTC. This encodes CASSYGRLEETQYF.

To note about this clonotype: At one end, the junction sequence differs from germline, possibly due to a read error. The rearrangement joins TRBV5-1 to TRBJ1-2; TRBD1 might be the D (5 bases). Germline loops: CDR1 SGHRS, CDR2 YFSETQ. The CDR3 extends over 13 amino acids. The CDR3 protein is CASSLGEDYGYTF. The CDR3 DNA is TGCGCCAGCAGTTTGGGGGAGGACTATGGCTACACCTTC.

A word on this clonotype: One end of the junction is discordant with germline, which a read error may explain. This chain connects TRBV29-1 to TRBJ2-7; D remains ambiguous. Germline V gene lookup returns CDR1 SQVTM and CDR2 ANQGSEA. CDR3 length: 11 residues. The CDR3 loop is CSVSNTYEHYF. CDR3 sequence (DNA): TGCAGCGTCTCTAATACCTACGAGCATTACTTC.

The V call is TRBV6-6, the J call TRBJ1-1, with D tentatively TRBD1 (6 bases). The CDR3 length is 14 residues. Trimming stripped 6 bases from V and 0 bases from J, with 11 bases between. Germline values: CDR1 MNHNY, CDR2 SVGAGI (reference sequence). CDR3 nucleotide sequence: TGTGCCAGCAGAAAACAGGGTGTGAACACTGAAGCTTTCTTT. It encodes CASRKQGVNTEAFF.